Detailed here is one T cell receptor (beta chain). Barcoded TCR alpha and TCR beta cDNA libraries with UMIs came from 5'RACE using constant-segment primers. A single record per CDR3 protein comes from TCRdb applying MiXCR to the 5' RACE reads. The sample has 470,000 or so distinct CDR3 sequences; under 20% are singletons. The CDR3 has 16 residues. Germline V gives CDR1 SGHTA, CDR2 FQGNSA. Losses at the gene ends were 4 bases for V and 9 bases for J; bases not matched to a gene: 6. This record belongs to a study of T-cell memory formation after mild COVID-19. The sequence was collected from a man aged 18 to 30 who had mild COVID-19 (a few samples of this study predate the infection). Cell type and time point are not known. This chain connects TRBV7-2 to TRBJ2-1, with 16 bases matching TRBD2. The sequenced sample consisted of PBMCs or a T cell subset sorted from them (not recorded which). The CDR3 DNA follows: TGTGCCAGCAGCTCCGGGACTAGCGGGGGGGCACTTGAGCAGTTCTTC. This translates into CASSSGTSGGALEQFF.